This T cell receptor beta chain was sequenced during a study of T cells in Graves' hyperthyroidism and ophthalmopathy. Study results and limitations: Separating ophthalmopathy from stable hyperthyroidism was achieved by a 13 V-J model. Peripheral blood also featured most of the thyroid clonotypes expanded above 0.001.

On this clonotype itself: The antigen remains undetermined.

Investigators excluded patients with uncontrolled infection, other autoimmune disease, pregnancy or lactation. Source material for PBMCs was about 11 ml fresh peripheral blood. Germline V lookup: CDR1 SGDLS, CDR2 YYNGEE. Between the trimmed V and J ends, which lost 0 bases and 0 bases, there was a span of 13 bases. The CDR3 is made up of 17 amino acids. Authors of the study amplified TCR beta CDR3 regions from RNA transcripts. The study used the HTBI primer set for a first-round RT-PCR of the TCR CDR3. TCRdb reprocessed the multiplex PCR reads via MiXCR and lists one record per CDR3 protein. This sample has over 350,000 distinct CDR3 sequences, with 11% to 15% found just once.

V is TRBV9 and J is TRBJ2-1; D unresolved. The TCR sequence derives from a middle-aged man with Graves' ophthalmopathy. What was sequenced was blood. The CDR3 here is CASSVGSSLHSYNEQFF. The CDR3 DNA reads TGTGCCAGCAGCGTAGGCTCATCCTTGCACTCCTACAATGAGCAGTTCTTC.